The rows below give T cell receptor beta chains drawn from one sample of a study of T cells expressing NK-cell markers. Using the 5' RACE reads, TCRdb records one entry per CDR3 protein without DNA. Its clone listing holds 400,000 or so distinct CDR3 sequences. Sequenced material: blood T cells: a sorted CD56 or NKG2C T cell subset, CD4+ or CD8+ T cells, or bulk PBMC T cells (not recorded which). The source of these receptors is a woman aged 50 to 65 in good health. Each CDR3 is given with its conserved first and last residue.

v_gene,j_gene,CDR3aa
TRBV3-1,TRBJ2-2,CASRHSGHAGELFF
TRBV24-1,TRBJ2-1,CATSDPGQGAYYEQFF
TRBV7-9,TRBJ2-7,CASTYKGGTYEQYF
TRBV12-3/TRBV12-4,TRBJ1-6,CASSRQGSMDSPLHF
TRBV6-2/TRBV6-3,TRBJ2-3,CAGGLAATGTQYF
TRBV10-3,TRBJ2-5,CAISDWIQETQYF
TRBV20-1,TRBJ2-1,CSARDVRTSYNEQFF
TRBV2,TRBJ2-5,CASREDRAQETQYF
TRBV27,TRBJ2-7,CASSRDRYSYEQYF
TRBV28,TRBJ2-7,CASVAGTGVAEQYF
TRBV7-8,TRBJ2-7,CASSLGGGGEQYF